A selection of T cell receptor beta chains follows, all from one sample in a study of CD8+CD57+ T cells in acquired aplastic anemia. TCRdb called the reads again in MiXCR, with one record for every CDR3 protein. This table holds almost 20,000 distinct CDR3 sequences, roughly 40% found once. Sequenced material: CD8+CD57+ T cells sorted from PBMCs. The receptors stem from a human donor with aplastic anemia. Both conserved end residues are part of each CDR3. A D gene is named only where the DNA matches it firmly. Some rows mark clone size as missing; the rest say once, few, many or name a class of expanded clone.

TRBJ2-3 NA NA TRBV4-1 CASSQRRISTDTQYF TGCGCCAGCAGCCAGAGACGCATTAGCACAGATACGCAGTATTTT
TRBJ2-7 few NA TRBV27 CASSLGAKYEQYF TGTGCCAGCAGTTTAGGCGCCAAATACGAGCAGTACTTC
TRBJ2-3 few NA TRBV7-3 CASSLTVRGASGPDTQYF TGTGCCAGCAGCTTAACGGTCCGGGGGGCCAGCGGCCCAGATACGCAGTATTTT
TRBJ2-3 NA NA TRBV12-3/TRBV12-4 CASSPVLGAGILDTQYF TGTGCCAGCAGCCCGGTCCTCGGGGCCGGTATTTTAGATACGCAGTATTTT
TRBJ2-3 many TRBD2 TRBV20-1 CSATVSGTRGTDTQYF TGCAGTGCAACGGTTAGCGGGACGCGGGGCACAGATACGCAGTATTTT
TRBJ2-1 NA TRBD2 TRBV4-1 CASRVLAGPYNEQFF TGCGCCAGCAGGGTACTAGCGGGACCATACAATGAGCAGTTTTTC
TRBJ1-1 NA TRBD1 TRBV18 CASSTGETEAFF TGTGCCAGCTCAACAGGGGAGACTGAAGCTTTCTTT
TRBJ1-1 many NA TRBV20-1 CSAKSGRDPGEAFF TGCAGTGCTAAGTCGGGCAGGGACCCCGGTGAAGCTTTCTTT
TRBJ2-1 NA NA TRBV15 CATSIPSQEGNEQIF TGTGCCACCAGCATCCCAAGCCAGGAGGGGAATGAGCAGATCTTC
TRBJ1-5 many NA TRBV6-1 CASSETEGYGNQPQHF TGTGCCAGCAGTGAAACGGAGGGGTACGGCAATCAGCCCCAGCATTTT
TRBJ1-5 many NA TRBV7-9 CASSLSSNQPQHF TGTGCCAGCAGCTTATCTAGCAATCAGCCCCAGCATTTT
TRBJ2-3 NA TRBD1 TRBV5-1 CASRPGTGLADTQYF TGCGCCAGCAGACCCGGGACAGGGTTGGCAGATACGCAGTATTTT
TRBJ2-1 NA TRBD1 TRBV7-9 CASSANRGSDEQFF TGTGCCAGCAGCGCGAACAGGGGGTCCGATGAGCAGTTCTTC
TRBJ2-3 many NA TRBV6-4 CASSVRYSTDTQYF TGTGCCAGCAGTGTGCGCTACAGCACAGATACGCAGTATTTT
TRBJ2-7 NA NA TRBV20-1 CSAREDRDHEQYF TGCAGTGCTAGAGAGGACCGGGACCACGAGCAGTACTTC
TRBJ1-1 once NA TRBV10-3 CAISERQGWNTEAFF TGTGCCATCAGTGAGAGGCAGGGGTGGAACACTGAAGCTTTCTTT
TRBJ2-7 NA TRBD2 TRBV13 CASSYGLVGSEQYF TGTGCCAGCAGCTATGGACTAGTTGGTAGCGAGCAGTACTTC
TRBJ1-6 once NA TRBV2 CASSWDRNSPLHF TGTGCCAGCAGCTGGGACCGGAATTCACCCCTCCACTTT
TRBJ2-7 many TRBD2 TRBV18 CASSGGVGSYEQYF TGTGCCAGCTCCGGGGGGGTCGGGTCCTACGAGCAGTACTTC
TRBJ1-1 NA NA TRBV2 CASSHPRRSLRAFF TGTGCCAGCAGCCACCCCAGGCGCAGCCTGAGGGCTTTCTTT
TRBJ2-1 few TRBD2 TRBV7-9 CASSLERGSGSFENNEQFF TGTGCCAGCAGCTTAGAGCGAGGTAGCGGGAGTTTTGAGAACAATGAGCAGTTCTTC
TRBJ2-7 NA NA TRBV20-1 CSAQPSAASSYEQYF TGCAGTGCCCAGCCGTCAGCGGCCAGCTCCTACGAGCAGTACTTC
TRBJ2-7 NA NA TRBV5-1 CASSPGVTVPYEQYF TGCGCCAGCAGCCCTGGGGTCACGGTTCCGTACGAGCAGTACTTC
TRBJ1-2 NA NA TRBV19 CASSQQSTFTGYTF TGTGCCAGTAGCCAACAGAGTACCTTCACTGGCTACACCTTC
TRBJ2-2 few TRBD2 TRBV4-1 CASSQPLAGGPIVTGELFF TGCGCCAGCAGCCAACCCCTAGCGGGAGGGCCGATTGTTACCGGGGAGCTGTTTTTT
TRBJ2-7 few NA TRBV5-1 CASSLTMGSYEQYF TGCGCCAGCAGCTTAACCATGGGATCCTACGAGCAGTACTTC
TRBJ2-3 once TRBD2 TRBV5-1 CASSSAAGDMPWDTQYF TGCGCCAGCAGCTCTGCAGCGGGGGATATGCCGTGGGATACGCAGTATTTT
TRBJ1-5 NA TRBD1 TRBV20-1 CSASGQGDYQPQHF TGCAGTGCTAGCGGACAGGGGGATTATCAGCCCCAGCATTTT
TRBJ2-3 NA NA TRBV6-4 CASSDNAGSVTDTQYF TGTGCCAGCAGTGACAATGCGGGGTCGGTCACAGATACGCAGTATTTT
TRBJ1-1 few TRBD1 TRBV9 CASSVSRDRAFDTEAFF TGTGCCAGCAGCGTATCCCGGGACAGGGCCTTTGACACTGAAGCTTTCTTT
TRBJ2-7 few NA TRBV5-1 CASSSPGTSYEQYF TGCGCCAGCAGCTCACCCGGGACAAGCTACGAGCAGTACTTC
TRBJ2-6 many NA TRBV4-1 CASSQDQAGLGANVLTF TGCGCCAGCAGCCAAGATCAAGCAGGGCTTGGGGCCAACGTCCTGACTTTC
TRBJ1-5 few TRBD1 TRBV6-6 CASRWDRRNQPQHF TGTGCCAGCCGCTGGGACAGGAGGAATCAGCCCCAGCATTTT
TRBJ2-1 NA NA TRBV27 CASSLFGRNNEQFF TGTGCCAGCAGTTTATTCGGCAGAAACAATGAGCAGTTCTTC
TRBJ1-4 many TRBD1 TRBV7-9 CASSSRRDSNEKLFF TGTGCCAGCAGCTCGCGCCGGGACAGTAATGAAAAACTGTTTTTT
TRBJ1-6 NA NA TRBV9 CASSWGAGDNSPLHF TGTGCCAGCAGCTGGGGGGCAGGCGATAATTCACCCCTCCACTTT